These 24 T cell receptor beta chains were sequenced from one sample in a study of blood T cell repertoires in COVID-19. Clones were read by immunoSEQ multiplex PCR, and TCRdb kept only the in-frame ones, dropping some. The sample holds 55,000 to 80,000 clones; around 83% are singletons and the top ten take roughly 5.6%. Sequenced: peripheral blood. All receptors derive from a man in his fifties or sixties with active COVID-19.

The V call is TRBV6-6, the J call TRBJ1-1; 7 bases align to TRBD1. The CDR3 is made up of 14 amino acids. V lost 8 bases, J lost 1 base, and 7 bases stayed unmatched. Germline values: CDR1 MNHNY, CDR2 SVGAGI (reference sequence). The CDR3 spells CASYGRDRNTEAFF. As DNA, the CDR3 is TGTGCCAGCTACGGACGGGACAGGAACACTGAAGCTTTCTTT.

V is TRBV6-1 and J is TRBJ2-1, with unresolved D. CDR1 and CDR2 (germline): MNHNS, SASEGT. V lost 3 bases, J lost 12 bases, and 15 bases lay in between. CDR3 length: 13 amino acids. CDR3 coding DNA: TGTGCCAGCAGTGATTCCGTCCCGCCGGGGCAGTTCTTC. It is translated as CASSDSVPPGQFF.

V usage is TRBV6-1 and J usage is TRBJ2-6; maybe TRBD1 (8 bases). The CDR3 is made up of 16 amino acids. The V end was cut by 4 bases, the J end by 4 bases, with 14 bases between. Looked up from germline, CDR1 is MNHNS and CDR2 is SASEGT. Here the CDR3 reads CASSATGGDGANVLTF. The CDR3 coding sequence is TGTGCCAGCAGTGCAACAGGGGGGGACGGGGCCAACGTCCTGACTTTC.

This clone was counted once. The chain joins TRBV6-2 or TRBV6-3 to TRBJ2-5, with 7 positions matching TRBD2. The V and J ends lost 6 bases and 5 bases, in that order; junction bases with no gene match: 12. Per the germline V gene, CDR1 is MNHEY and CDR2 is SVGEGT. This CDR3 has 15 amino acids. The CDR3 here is CASSPGTAAGETQYF. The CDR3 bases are TGTGCCAGCAGCCCTGGTACGGCAGCGGGGGAGACCCAGTACTTC.

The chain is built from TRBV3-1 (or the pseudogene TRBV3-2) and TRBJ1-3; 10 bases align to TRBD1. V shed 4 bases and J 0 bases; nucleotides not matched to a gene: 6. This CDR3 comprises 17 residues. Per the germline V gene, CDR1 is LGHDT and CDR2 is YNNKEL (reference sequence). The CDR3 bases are TGTGCCAGCAGCCTCGGGACAGGGGCAAACTCTGGAAACACCATATATTTT. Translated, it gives CASSLGTGANSGNTIYF.

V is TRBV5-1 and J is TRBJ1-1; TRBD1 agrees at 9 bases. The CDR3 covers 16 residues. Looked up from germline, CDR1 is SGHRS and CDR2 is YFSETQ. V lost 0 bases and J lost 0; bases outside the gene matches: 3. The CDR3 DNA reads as TGCGCCAGCAGCTTGGCAGGACAGGGGATGAACACTGAAGCTTTCTTT. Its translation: CASSLAGQGMNTEAFF.

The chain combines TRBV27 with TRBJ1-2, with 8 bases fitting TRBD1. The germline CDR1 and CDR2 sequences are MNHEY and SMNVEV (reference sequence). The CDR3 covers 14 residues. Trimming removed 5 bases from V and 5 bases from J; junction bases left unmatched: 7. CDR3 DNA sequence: TGTGCCAGCAGTGCCAGGGACAGGCCTTATGGCTACACCTTC. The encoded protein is CASSARDRPYGYTF.

This chain's CDR3 is CASSQSGVGTYEQYF. CDR3 bases: TGTGCCAGCAGCCAGTCGGGGGTAGGGACCTACGAGCAGTACTTC. The gene calls are TRBV7-2 and TRBJ2-7; possibly TRBD2 for D (6 bases). There are 15 residues in the CDR3. V lost 5 bases and J lost 2, with 16 bases in between. Germline assignment: CDR1 SGHTA and CDR2 FQGNSA.

The CDR3 nucleotides read TGTGCCAGCAGCCGGGGGGAAGGCAGGACCCAGTACTTC. Translation: CASSRGEGRTQYF. The chain combines TRBV7-9 with TRBJ2-5, with 7 bases aligning to TRBD2. With V trimmed by 5 bases and J by 7 bases, 7 bases remained unmatched. From germline, CDR1 is SEHNR and CDR2 FQNEAQ (reference sequence). There are 13 residues in the CDR3.

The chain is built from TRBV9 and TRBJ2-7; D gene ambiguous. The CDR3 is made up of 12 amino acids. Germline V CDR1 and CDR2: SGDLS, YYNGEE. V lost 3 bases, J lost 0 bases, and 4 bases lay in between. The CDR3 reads CASSDNSYEQYF. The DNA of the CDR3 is TGTGCCAGCAGCGATAACTCCTACGAGCAGTACTTC.

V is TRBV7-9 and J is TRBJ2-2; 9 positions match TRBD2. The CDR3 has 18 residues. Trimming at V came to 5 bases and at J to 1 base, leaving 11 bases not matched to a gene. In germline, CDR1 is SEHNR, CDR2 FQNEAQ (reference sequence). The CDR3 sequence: CASSKAGGRNLNTGELFF. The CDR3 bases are TGTGCCAGCAGCAAAGCGGGAGGCCGGAATTTGAACACCGGGGAGCTGTTTTTT.

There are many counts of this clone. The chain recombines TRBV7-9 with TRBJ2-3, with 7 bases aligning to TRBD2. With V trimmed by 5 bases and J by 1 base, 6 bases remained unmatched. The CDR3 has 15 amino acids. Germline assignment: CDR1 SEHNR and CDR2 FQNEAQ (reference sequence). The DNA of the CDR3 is TGTGCCAGCAGCCCCGGACTAGTGGGCACAGATACGCAGTATTTT. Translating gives CASSPGLVGTDTQYF.

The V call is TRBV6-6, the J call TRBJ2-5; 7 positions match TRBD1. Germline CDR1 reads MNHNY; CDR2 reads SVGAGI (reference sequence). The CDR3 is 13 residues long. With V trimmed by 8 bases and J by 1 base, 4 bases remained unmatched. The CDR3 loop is CASRRGSQETQYF. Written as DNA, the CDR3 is TGTGCCAGCCGCAGGGGGTCCCAAGAGACCCAGTACTTC.

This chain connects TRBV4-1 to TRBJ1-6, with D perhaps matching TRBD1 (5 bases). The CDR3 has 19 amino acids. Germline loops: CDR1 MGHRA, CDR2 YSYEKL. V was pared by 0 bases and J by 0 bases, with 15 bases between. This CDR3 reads CASSQDWAGRISYNSPLHF. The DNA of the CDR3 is TGCGCCAGCAGCCAAGATTGGGCAGGGCGTATCTCCTATAATTCACCCCTCCACTTT.

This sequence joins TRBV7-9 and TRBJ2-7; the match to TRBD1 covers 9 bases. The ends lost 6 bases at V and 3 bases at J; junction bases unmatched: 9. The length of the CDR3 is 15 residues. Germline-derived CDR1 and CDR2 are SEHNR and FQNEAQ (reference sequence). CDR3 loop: CASRLKQGADYEQYF. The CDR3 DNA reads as TGTGCCAGCAGACTTAAACAGGGGGCCGACTACGAGCAGTACTTC.

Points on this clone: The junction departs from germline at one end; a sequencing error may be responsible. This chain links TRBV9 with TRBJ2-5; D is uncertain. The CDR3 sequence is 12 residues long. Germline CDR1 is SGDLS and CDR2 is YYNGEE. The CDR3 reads CASSVNQETQYF. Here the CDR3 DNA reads TGTGCCAGCAGCGTAAACCAGGAGACCCAGTACTTC.

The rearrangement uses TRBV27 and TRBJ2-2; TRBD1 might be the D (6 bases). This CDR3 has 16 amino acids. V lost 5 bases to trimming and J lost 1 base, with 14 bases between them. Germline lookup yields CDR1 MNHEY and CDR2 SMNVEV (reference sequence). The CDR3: CASSTSGAGNTGELFF. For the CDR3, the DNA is TGTGCCAGCAGTACTTCAGGGGCAGGGAACACCGGGGAGCTGTTTTTT.

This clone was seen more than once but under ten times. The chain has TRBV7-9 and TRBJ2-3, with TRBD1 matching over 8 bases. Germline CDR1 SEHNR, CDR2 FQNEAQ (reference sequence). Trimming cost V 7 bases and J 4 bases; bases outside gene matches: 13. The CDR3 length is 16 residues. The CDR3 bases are TGTGCCAGCACCCCCAGGGGGCGGGGACGGGCAGATACGCAGTATTTT. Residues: CASTPRGRGRADTQYF. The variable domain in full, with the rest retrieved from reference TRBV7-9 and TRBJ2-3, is DTGVSQNPRHKITKRGQNVTFRCDPISEHNRLYWYRQTLGQGPEFLTYFQNEAQLEKSRLLSDRFSAERPKGSFSTLEIQRTEQGDSAMYLCASTPRGRGRADTQYFGPGTRLTVL.

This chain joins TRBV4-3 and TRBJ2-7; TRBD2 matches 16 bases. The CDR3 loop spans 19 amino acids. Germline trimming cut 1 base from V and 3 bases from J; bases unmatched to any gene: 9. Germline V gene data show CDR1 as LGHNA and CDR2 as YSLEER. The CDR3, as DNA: TGCGCCAGCAGCCAAGGGCCCTCCGGGACTAGCGGGAGGGTCTACGAGCAGTACTTC. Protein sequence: CASSQGPSGTSGRVYEQYF.

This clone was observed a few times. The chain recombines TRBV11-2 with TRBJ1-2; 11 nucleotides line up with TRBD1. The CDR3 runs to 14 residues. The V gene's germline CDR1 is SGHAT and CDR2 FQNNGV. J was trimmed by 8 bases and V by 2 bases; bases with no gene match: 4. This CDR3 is CASSLRTGGFGYTF. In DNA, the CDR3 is TGTGCCAGCAGCTTAAGGACAGGGGGCTTCGGCTACACCTTC.

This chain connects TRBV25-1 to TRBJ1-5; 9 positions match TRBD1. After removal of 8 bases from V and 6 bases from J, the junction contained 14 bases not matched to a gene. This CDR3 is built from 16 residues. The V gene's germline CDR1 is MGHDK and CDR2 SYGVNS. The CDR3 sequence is CASETRTGELLQPQHF. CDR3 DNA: TGTGCCAGCGAAACTAGGACAGGGGAATTACTTCAGCCCCAGCATTTT.

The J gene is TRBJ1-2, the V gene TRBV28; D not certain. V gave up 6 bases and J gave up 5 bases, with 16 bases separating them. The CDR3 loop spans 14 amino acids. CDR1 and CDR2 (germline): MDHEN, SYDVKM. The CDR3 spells CASRVSGEGYGYTF. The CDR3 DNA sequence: TGTGCCAGCAGAGTGTCCGGGGAGGGATATGGCTACACCTTC.

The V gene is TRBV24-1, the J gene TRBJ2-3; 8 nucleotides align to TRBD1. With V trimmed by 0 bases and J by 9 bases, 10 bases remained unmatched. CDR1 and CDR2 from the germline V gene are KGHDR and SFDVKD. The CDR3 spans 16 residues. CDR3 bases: TGTGCCACCAGTGATTTGGGCGACAGGGGAGGAAGGACGCAGTATTTT. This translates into CATSDLGDRGGRTQYF.

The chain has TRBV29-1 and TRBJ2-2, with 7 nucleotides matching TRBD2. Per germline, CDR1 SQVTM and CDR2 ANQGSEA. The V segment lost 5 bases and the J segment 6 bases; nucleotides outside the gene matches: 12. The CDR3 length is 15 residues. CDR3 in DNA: TGCAGCGTTTCCCGGGGGGTCGATGGGGCCGGGGAGCTGTTTTTT. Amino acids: CSVSRGVDGAGELFF.